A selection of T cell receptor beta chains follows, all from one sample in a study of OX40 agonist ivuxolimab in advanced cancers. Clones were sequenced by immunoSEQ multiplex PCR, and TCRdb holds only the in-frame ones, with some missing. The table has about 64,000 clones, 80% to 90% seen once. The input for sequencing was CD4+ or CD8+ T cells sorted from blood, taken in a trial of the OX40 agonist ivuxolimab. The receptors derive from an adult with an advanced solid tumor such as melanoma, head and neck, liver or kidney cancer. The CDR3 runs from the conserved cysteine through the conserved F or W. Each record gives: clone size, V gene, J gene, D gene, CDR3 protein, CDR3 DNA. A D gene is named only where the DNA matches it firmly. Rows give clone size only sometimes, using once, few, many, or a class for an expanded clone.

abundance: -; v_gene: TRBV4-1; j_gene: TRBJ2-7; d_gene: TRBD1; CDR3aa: CASSSDRVYEQYF; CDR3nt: TGCGCCAGCAGCTCCGACAGGGTGTACGAGCAGTACTTC
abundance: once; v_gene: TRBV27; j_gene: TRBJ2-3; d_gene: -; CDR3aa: CASSYADTQYF; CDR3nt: TGTGCCAGCAGTTATGCAGATACGCAGTATTTT
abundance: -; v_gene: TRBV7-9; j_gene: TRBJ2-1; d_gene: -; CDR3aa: CASSSGSYNEQFF; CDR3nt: TGTGCCAGCAGCTCGGGTTCCTACAATGAGCAGTTCTTC
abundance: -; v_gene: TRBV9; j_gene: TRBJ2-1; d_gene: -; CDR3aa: CASSPGYNEQFF; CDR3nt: TGTGCCAGCAGCCCGGGGTACAATGAGCAGTTCTTC
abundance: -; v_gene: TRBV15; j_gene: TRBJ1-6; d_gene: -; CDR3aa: CATSRGRGRSPLHF; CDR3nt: TGTGCCACCAGCAGAGGGAGGGGTCGTTCACCCCTCCACTTT
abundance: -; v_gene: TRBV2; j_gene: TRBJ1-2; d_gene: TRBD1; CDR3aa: CASSELGTDYGYTF; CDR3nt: TGTGCCAGCAGTGAACTCGGGACAGACTATGGCTACACCTTC
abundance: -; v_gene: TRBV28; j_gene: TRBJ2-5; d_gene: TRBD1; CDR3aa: CASSSPRQGQETQYF; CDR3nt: TGTGCCAGCAGTTCACCCCGACAGGGACAAGAGACCCAGTACTTC
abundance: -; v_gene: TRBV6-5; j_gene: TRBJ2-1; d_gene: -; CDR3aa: CASRSGADYNEQFF; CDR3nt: TGTGCCAGCAGGAGTGGGGCGGACTACAATGAGCAGTTCTTC
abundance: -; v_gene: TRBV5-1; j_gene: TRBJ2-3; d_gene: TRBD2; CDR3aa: CASSAGLAGMHTDTQYF; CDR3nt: TGCGCCAGCAGCGCGGGACTAGCGGGGATGCACACAGATACGCAGTATTTT
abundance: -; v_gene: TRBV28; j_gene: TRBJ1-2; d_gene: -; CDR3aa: CASSFLSETNYGYTF; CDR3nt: TGTGCCAGCAGTTTTCTGTCGGAGACTAACTATGGCTACACCTTC
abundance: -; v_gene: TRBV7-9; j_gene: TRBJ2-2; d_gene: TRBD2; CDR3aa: CASSNKREGRSGELFF; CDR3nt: TGTGCCAGCAGCAATAAGCGGGAGGGCCGGTCCGGGGAGCTGTTTTTT
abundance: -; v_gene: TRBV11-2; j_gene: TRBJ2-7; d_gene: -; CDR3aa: CASSLGAGAYEQYF; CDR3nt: TGTGCCAGCAGCTTAGGGGCAGGAGCCTACGAGCAGTACTTC
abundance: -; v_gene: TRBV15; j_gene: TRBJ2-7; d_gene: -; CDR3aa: CATSEGLGSSYEQYF; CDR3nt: TGTGCCACCAGCGAAGGACTGGGATCCTCCTACGAGCAGTACTTC
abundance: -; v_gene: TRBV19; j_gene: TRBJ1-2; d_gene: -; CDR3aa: CASSSSGNYGYTF; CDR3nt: TGTGCCAGTAGCTCATCGGGGAACTATGGCTACACCTTC
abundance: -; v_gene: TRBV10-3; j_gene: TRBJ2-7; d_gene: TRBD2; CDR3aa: CAISESTSGLSYEQYF; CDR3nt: TGTGCCATCAGTGAGTCTACTAGCGGGCTCTCTTACGAGCAGTACTTC
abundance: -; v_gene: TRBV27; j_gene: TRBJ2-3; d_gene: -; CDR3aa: CASSLKGRDTQYF; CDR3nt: TGTGCCAGCAGTTTAAAGGGGAGAGATACGCAGTATTTT
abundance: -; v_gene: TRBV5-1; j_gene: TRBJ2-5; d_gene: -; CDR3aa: CASSRRTTNQETQYF; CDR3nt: TGCGCCAGCAGCCGAAGGACTACCAACCAAGAGACCCAGTACTTC
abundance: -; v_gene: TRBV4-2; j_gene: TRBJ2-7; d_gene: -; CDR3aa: CASSLGRGSNEQYF; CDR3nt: TGTGCCAGCAGCCTAGGGAGAGGGTCCAACGAGCAGTACTTC
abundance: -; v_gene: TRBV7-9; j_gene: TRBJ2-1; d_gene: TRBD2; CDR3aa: CASSSTGGFYNEQFF; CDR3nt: TGTGCCAGCAGCTCGACGGGGGGATTCTACAATGAGCAGTTCTTC
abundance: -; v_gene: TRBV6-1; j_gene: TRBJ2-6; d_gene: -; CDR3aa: CASSENKGANVLTF; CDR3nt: TGTGCCAGCAGTGAAAACAAGGGGGCCAACGTCCTGACTTTC
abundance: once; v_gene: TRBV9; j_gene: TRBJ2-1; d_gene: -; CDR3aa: CASSVVGSSSYNEQFF; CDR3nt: TGTGCCAGCAGCGTAGTAGGGTCCAGCTCCTACAATGAGCAGTTCTTC
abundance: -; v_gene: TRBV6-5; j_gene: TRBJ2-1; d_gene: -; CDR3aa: CASSFRPGLGNEQFF; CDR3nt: TGTGCCAGCAGTTTCCGCCCGGGACTGGGGAATGAGCAGTTCTTC
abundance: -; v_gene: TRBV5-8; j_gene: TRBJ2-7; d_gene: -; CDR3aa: CASSFLWSYEQYF; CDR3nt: TGTGCCAGCAGCTTTTTGTGGTCCTACGAGCAGTACTTC
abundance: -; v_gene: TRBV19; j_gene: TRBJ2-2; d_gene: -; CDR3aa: CASSLGQSTGELFF; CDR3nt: TGTGCCAGTAGTCTCGGACAGAGCACCGGGGAGCTGTTTTTT
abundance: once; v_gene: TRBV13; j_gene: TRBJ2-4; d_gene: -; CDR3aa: CASSQALQVFGGGAKNIQYF; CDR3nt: TGTGCCAGCAGCCAAGCCCTACAGGTTTTCGGCGGAGGTGCCAAAAACATTCAGTACTTC
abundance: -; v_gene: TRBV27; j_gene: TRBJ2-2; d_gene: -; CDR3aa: CASSLAPLLAGELFF; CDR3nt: TGTGCCAGCAGTTTGGCCCCCCTGCTCGCCGGGGAGCTGTTTTTT
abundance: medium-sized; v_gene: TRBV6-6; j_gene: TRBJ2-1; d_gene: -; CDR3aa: CASSSGIYNEQFF; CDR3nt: TGTGCCAGCAGTTCGGGGATCTACAATGAGCAGTTCTTC
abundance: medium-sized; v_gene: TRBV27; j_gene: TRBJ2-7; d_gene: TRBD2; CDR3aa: CASSFGLAAEQYF; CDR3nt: TGTGCCAGCAGTTTTGGACTAGCGGCCGAGCAGTACTTC
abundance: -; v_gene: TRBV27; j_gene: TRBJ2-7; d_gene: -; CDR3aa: CASSFRLSYEQYF; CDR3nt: TGTGCCAGCAGTTTCCGGTTGTCCTACGAGCAGTACTTC
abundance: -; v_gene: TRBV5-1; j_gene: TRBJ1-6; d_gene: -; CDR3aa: CASSLAGMTGTLPLHF; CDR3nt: TGCGCCAGCAGCTTGGCAGGGATGACCGGGACCCTGCCCCTCCACTTT
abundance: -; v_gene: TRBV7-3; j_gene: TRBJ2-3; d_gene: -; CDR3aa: CASSPTGSWIDTQYF; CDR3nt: TGTGCCAGCAGCCCAACCGGGAGCTGGATAGATACGCAGTATTTT
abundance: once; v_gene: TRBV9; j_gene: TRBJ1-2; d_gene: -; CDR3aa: CASSVVSGYGYTF; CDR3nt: TGTGCCAGCAGCGTAGTATCGGGCTATGGCTACACCTTC
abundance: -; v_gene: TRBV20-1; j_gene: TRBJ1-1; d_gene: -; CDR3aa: CSALSKDFF; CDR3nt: TGCAGTGCCTTGAGTAAGGATTTCTTT
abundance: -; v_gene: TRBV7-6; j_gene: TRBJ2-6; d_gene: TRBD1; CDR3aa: CASSQTGVGANVLTF; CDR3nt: TGTGCCAGCAGCCAGACAGGGGTTGGGGCCAACGTCCTGACTTTC
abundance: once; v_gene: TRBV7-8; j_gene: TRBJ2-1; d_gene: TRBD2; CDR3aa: CASSAGLANYNEQFF; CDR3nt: TGTGCCAGCAGCGCAGGACTAGCGAACTACAATGAGCAGTTCTTC
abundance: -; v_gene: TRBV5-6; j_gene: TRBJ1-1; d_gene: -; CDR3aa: CASSLVSDTEAFF; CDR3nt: TGTGCCAGCAGCTTGGTTTCGGACACTGAAGCTTTCTTT
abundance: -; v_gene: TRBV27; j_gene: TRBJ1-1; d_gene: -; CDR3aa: CATQGSGNTEAFF; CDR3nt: TGTGCCACTCAGGGGTCTGGTAACACTGAAGCTTTCTTT
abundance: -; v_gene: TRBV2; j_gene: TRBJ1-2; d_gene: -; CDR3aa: CASNAEPYGYTF; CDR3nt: TGTGCCAGCAACGCGGAACCGTATGGCTACACCTTC
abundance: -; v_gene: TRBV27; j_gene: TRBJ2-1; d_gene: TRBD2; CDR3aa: CASSPWGGSNEQFF; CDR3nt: TGTGCCAGCAGTCCCTGGGGGGGGTCAAATGAGCAGTTCTTC
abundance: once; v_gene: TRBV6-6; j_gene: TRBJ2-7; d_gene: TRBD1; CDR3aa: CASSPQGAHEQYF; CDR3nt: TGTGCCAGCAGTCCCCAGGGGGCCCACGAGCAGTACTTC
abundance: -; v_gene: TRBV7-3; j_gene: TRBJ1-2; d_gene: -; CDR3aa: CASSPTGQIYDYTF; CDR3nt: TGTGCCAGCAGCCCCACGGGCCAAATATATGACTACACCTTC
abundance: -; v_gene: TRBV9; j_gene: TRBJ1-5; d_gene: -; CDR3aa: CASSPRGSNQPQHF; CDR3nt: TGTGCCAGCAGCCCTCGGGGTAGCAATCAGCCCCAGCATTTT
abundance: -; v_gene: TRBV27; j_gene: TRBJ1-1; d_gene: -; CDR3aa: CASSLGIQLEAFF; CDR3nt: TGTGCCAGCAGTTTAGGTATTCAGCTTGAAGCTTTCTTT